A single sample gave rise to the 12 T cell receptor beta chains below, sequenced in a study of blood T cell repertoires in COVID-19. Produced via immunoSEQ multiplex PCR; TCRdb's table is partial and in-frame only. The table lists roughly 300,000 clones, less than 90% of them singletons. The sequenced material came from PBMCs or T cells enriched from blood (not recorded which). These receptors came from a woman in her thirties who had recovered from COVID-19.

Points on this clone: Within the sample, other DNA sequences also encode this same CDR3. This chain joins TRBV3-1 (or the pseudogene TRBV3-2) and TRBJ2-5; no reliable D call. This CDR3 comprises 12 residues. The V gene lost 3 bases and the J gene lost 5 bases, with 7 bases spanning the gap. The V gene's germline CDR1 is LGHDT and CDR2 YNNKEL (reference sequence). Here the CDR3 DNA reads TGTGCCAGCAGCCACCCCGGGGAGACCCAGTACTTC. Its translation is CASSHPGETQYF.

The chain has TRBV28 and TRBJ1-2; TRBD1 agrees at 9 bases. Trimming at V came to 6 bases and at J to 4 bases, leaving 6 bases not matched to a gene. This CDR3 is built from 14 residues. The germline gives CDR1 MDHEN, CDR2 SYDVKM. The chain's CDR3 is CASRTTGGGYGYTF. The CDR3 region has the DNA TGTGCCAGCAGGACGACAGGGGGTGGCTATGGCTACACCTTC.

This clone was seen once. This chain joins TRBV30 and TRBJ1-2; no clear D. Trimming stripped 0 bases from V and 9 bases from J, with 8 bases between. This CDR3 spans 11 amino acids. Per germline, CDR1 GTSNPN and CDR2 SVGIG (reference sequence). CDR3 region: CAWSVLQRYTF. The CDR3 DNA is TGTGCCTGGAGTGTCCTACAGCGCTACACCTTC.

This chain connects TRBV5-4 to TRBJ2-2, with TRBD1 as a possible D gene (5 bases). V shed 4 bases and J shed 1 base, with 11 bases lying between them. The CDR3 loop spans 15 amino acids. Germline V gene sequence: CDR1 SGHNT, CDR2 YYREEE (reference sequence). The CDR3 bases are TGTGCCAGCAGCCTTGGACAAGTGAACACCGGGGAGCTGTTTTTT. It specifies CASSLGQVNTGELFF.

The chain uses TRBV28 and TRBJ1-1; 10 bases are a match to TRBD1. Trimming removed 8 bases from V and 4 bases from J; junction bases left unmatched: 4. There are 13 residues in the CDR3. Per the germline V gene, CDR1 is MDHEN and CDR2 is SYDVKM. As DNA, the CDR3 is TGTGCCAGCCGGACAGGGGGGGGCACTGAAGCTTTCTTT. This sequence encodes CASRTGGGTEAFF.

This chain joins TRBV20-1 and TRBJ2-7, with 9 bases matching TRBD1. J lost 2 bases, V lost 3 bases, and 5 bases had no gene match. CDR1 DFQATT and CDR2 SNEGSKA come from the germline V gene (reference sequence). The CDR3 covers 14 residues. CDR3 loop: CSASLGQGPYEQYF. In DNA, the CDR3 is TGCAGTGCTAGTTTGGGACAGGGTCCCTACGAGCAGTACTTC.

Many counts were recorded for this clone. For the CDR3, the DNA is TGTGCCAGCAGTTTAAGTCGTTGGCCGGGAGGACAGGGTAAGGGCGAGCAGTACTTC. This gives the protein CASSLSRWPGGQGKGEQYF. V and J are TRBV28 and TRBJ2-7; possible D gene TRBD1, 8 bases. The V and J ends lost 2 bases and 6 bases respectively, with 29 bases between them. CDR1 is MDHEN and CDR2 is SYDVKM in the germline V gene. The CDR3 has 19 amino acids.

The chain employs TRBV2 and TRBJ2-5; 7 nucleotides line up with TRBD1. The CDR3 is made up of 15 amino acids. Germline assignment: CDR1 SNHLY and CDR2 FYNNEI. Unmatched junction bases numbered 17, after V lost 11 bases and J lost 5 bases. The DNA of the CDR3 is TGTGCCCACAGCAAACGGAGAGGGGGCGGTGAGACCCAGTACTTC. Translating gives CAHSKRRGGGETQYF.

V and J are TRBV5-1 and TRBJ1-2; D possibly corresponds to TRBD1 (5 bases). Germline V gives CDR1 SGHRS, CDR2 YFSETQ. Trimming left V 0 bases short and J 0 bases short, with 15 bases between. The CDR3 spans 17 residues. Here the CDR3 DNA reads TGCGCCAGCAGCTTGGGGACAACCAGGTTAGCTAACTATGGCTACACCTTC. It specifies CASSLGTTRLANYGYTF.

This chain uses TRBV15 with TRBJ2-4; possible D gene TRBD1, 6 bases. Germline V gene data show CDR1 as LNHNV and CDR2 as YYDKDF (reference sequence). The V gene lost 0 bases and the J gene lost 9 bases, with 15 bases spanning the gap. The CDR3 contains 15 residues. The CDR3: CATSRDSATGSIQYF. DNA for the CDR3: TGTGCCACCAGCAGAGATTCGGCAACAGGGAGCATTCAGTACTTC.

The chain has TRBV7-9 and TRBJ1-1, with a possible D match to TRBD1 (5 bases). The CDR3 has 16 residues. Germline V gene lookup returns CDR1 SEHNR and CDR2 FQNEAQ (reference sequence). V gave up 4 bases and J gave up 6 bases, with 21 bases separating them. The DNA of the CDR3 is TGTGCCAGCAGCTCCCCTGCAGGGCCGTTCGAACCTGAAGCTTTCTTT. Protein: CASSSPAGPFEPEAFF.

V gene TRBV5-1 combines with J gene TRBJ2-5; perhaps TRBD2 as D (6 bases). V was cut by 8 bases and J by 1 base, with 18 bases left in between. Germline V gives CDR1 SGHRS, CDR2 YFSETQ. The CDR3 is 15 amino acids. The CDR3 spells CASTTQGLAQETQYF. For the CDR3, the DNA is TGCGCCAGTACAACTCAGGGACTCGCCCAAGAGACCCAGTACTTC.